This is a list of T cell receptor beta chains from one sample in a study of neurological immune-mediated disorders. TCRdb fed the 5' RACE reads into MiXCR, producing one record per CDR3 protein. This sample has approximately 74,000 distinct CDR3 sequences, with around 5.5% found just once. Sequenced sample: PBMCs. The receptors stem from a young man with multiple sclerosis. Both conserved end residues are part of each CDR3. The D gene is left open where the match is weak. The size field is filled for only some rows; it gives once, few, many or a size class.

V	D	size	J	DNA	CDR3
TRBV10-3	.	many	TRBJ1-1	TGTGCCATCAGGGACACCAACACTGAAGCTTTCTTT	CAIRDTNTEAFF
TRBV29-1	TRBD1	many	TRBJ1-4	TGCAGCGTCGTGTGGACAGGAGGAGATGAAAAACTGTTTTTT	CSVVWTGGDEKLFF
TRBV10-3	.	many	TRBJ2-1	TGTGCCATCAGTGAGTCACGAACGGGGGCGAACAATGAGCAGTTCTTC	CAISESRTGANNEQFF
TRBV3-1	TRBD2	many	TRBJ2-2	TGTGCCAGCAGCCAAGCGGTGGTAGCGGGAGATTATGGTGGCGCCGGGGAGCTGTTTTTT	CASSQAVVAGDYGGAGELFF
TRBV5-5	.	many	TRBJ1-3	TGTGCCAGCAGCTTCGGACAGAACCGAAACACCATATATTTT	CASSFGQNRNTIYF
TRBV10-3	.	many	TRBJ1-5	TGTGCCACGTCGGGAGGTCACAGCAATCAGCCCCAGCATTTT	CATSGGHSNQPQHF
TRBV5-1	TRBD2	many	TRBJ2-3	TGCGCCAGCAGCATACGAGCGGGAGGCGGGCTAGATACGCAGTATTTT	CASSIRAGGGLDTQYF
TRBV28	TRBD2	medium-sized	TRBJ2-3	TGTGCCAGCAGTCCGCTTACGGGACTAGCTTTGACAGATACGCAGTATTTT	CASSPLTGLALTDTQYF
TRBV7-9	.	many	TRBJ2-5	TGTGCCAGCAGCTCAAGAGGGCCCCGGGAGACCCAGTACTTC	CASSSRGPRETQYF
TRBV7-2	.	many	TRBJ1-2	TGTGCCAGCAGCTTACTCGTCTTGGGCAGGGCGAACTATGGCTACACCTTC	CASSLLVLGRANYGYTF
TRBV4-2	TRBD2	many	TRBJ2-3	TGTGCCAGCAGCCCCGGACTAGCTCCTAACACAGATACGCAGTATTTT	CASSPGLAPNTDTQYF
TRBV5-1	.	many	TRBJ1-2	TGCGCCAGCAGCTCTTCAGGGACCCTTAACTATGGCTACACCTTC	CASSSSGTLNYGYTF
TRBV9	.	.	TRBJ1-1	TGTGCCAGCAGCGTAGACTCCGGGCCCCGAGGGAACACTGAAGCTTTCTTT	CASSVDSGPRGNTEAFF
TRBV9	TRBD2	many	TRBJ2-2	TGTGCCAGCAGCGTTAGCGGGGGTCACACCGGGGAGCTGTTTTTT	CASSVSGGHTGELFF
TRBV5-8	TRBD2	many	TRBJ2-3	TGTGCCAGCAGCTTGGCGGCTAGCGGGGGAATTGTTACGCAGTATTTT	CASSLAASGGIVTQYF
TRBV9	TRBD1	many	TRBJ2-3	TGTGCCAGCAGCCCGACAGGGGCAGATACGCAGTATTTT	CASSPTGADTQYF
TRBV2	TRBD2	many	TRBJ2-1	TGTGCCAGCAGTACCGGGACTAGCTTCAATGAGCAGTTCTTC	CASSTGTSFNEQFF
TRBV20-1	TRBD1	many	TRBJ2-5	TGCAGTGCCGAAGACAGGGTAGAGCAAGAGACCCAGTACTTC	CSAEDRVEQETQYF
TRBV27	TRBD1	many	TRBJ2-7	TGTGCCAGCAGTTCGACAGGGGGCCCCTACGAGCAGTACTTC	CASSSTGGPYEQYF
TRBV10-3	.	many	TRBJ1-5	TGTGCCATCAGTGAGACAGCGCTCTATAGCAATCAGCCCCAGAATTTT	CAISETALYSNQPQNF
TRBV5-6	TRBD1	many	TRBJ1-4	TGTGCCAGCAGCTTCGACAGGGCCGAAAAACTGTTTTTT	CASSFDRAEKLFF
TRBV14	.	few	TRBJ1-1	TGTGCCAGCAGCCAAGGACGTCCGAGACGGCCGTTCACTGAAGCTTTCTTT	CASSQGRPRRPFTEAFF
TRBV7-8	.	many	TRBJ1-3	TGTGCCAGCAGCTTAGAAAGGGTTCCAAACACCATATATTTT	CASSLERVPNTIYF
TRBV9	.	once	TRBJ2-1	TGTTCCAGCAGAGTAGAGGGAGAGCAGTTCTTC	CSSRVEGEQFF
TRBV7-9	.	.	TRBJ2-5	TGTGCCAGCAGCTCCTTCGTGGCCGCGGAGACCCAGTACTTC	CASSSFVAAETQYF
TRBV27	.	many	TRBJ1-4	TGTGCCAGCAGACCTGCGGACAGACGTAATGAAAAACTGTTTTTT	CASRPADRRNEKLFF
TRBV20-1	TRBD2	many	TRBJ2-7	TGCAGTGCTAGAACCCGGGGGGGCGATTCCTACGAGCAGTACTTC	CSARTRGGDSYEQYF
TRBV11-2	TRBD1	many	TRBJ2-7	TGTGCCAGCAGCCCGATACACCGGGACAGGGGGCTTTTATACGAGCAGTACTTC	CASSPIHRDRGLLYEQYF
TRBV28	TRBD1	.	TRBJ1-1	TGTGCCAGCAGTTTACGGGGACAGGGGCCCACTGAAGCTTTCTTT	CASSLRGQGPTEAFF
TRBV11-2	.	many	TRBJ1-3	TGTGCCAGCAGCTTAAGCGAGCCAGCGTTTTTATATTTT	CASSLSEPAFLYF
TRBV20-1	.	many	TRBJ1-1	TGCAGTGCTTCCCCCTGGGCGCGGGGGAACACTGAAGCTTTCTTT	CSASPWARGNTEAFF
TRBV15	.	.	TRBJ1-2	TGTGCCACCAGCAGAGATGCGGCAGGGGTTGGCTACACCTTC	CATSRDAAGVGYTF
TRBV5-6	TRBD1	many	TRBJ2-7	TGTGCCAGCTCCAACAGGGGGCTCTCCTACGAGCAGTACTTC	CASSNRGLSYEQYF
TRBV20-1	TRBD1	many	TRBJ2-3	TGCAGTGCTAGAACCTCACAGGGGGCTGAAGATACGCAGTATTTT	CSARTSQGAEDTQYF
TRBV20-1	.	.	TRBJ1-6	TGCAGTGCTAGAATCGGCCGTAATTCACCCCTCAACTTT	CSARIGRNSPLNF
TRBV20-1	TRBD2	many	TRBJ2-7	TGCAGTGCTGGGACCGGGACTAGCGGGAGTTTCGAGCAGTACTTC	CSAGTGTSGSFEQYF
TRBV5-6	.	many	TRBJ2-3	TGTGCCAGCAGCTACGGGGGGCGGGCAGATACGCAGTATTTT	CASSYGGRADTQYF
TRBV12-3/TRBV12-4	TRBD2	many	TRBJ2-1	TGTGCCAGCAGTTTAGCTGGACTAGCGGGAGTTGAGCAGTTCTTC	CASSLAGLAGVEQFF
TRBV7-8	TRBD1	few	TRBJ1-5	TGTGCCAGCAGGACAGGACAGGGGAGAGGCGTCAATCAGCCCCAGCATTTT	CASRTGQGRGVNQPQHF
TRBV5-4	.	.	TRBJ2-7	TGTGCCAGCAGCTTGGTAGGGTGGGACGGGAACTACGAGCAGTACTTC	CASSLVGWDGNYEQYF
TRBV6-2/TRBV6-3	.	many	TRBJ2-4	TGTGCCAGCAGTTACGCAGGGGAGGCCAAAAACATTCAGTACTTC	CASSYAGEAKNIQYF
TRBV11-2	TRBD1	many	TRBJ2-3	TGTGCCAGCAGCAAAGAACAGGGGGCTATCACAGGGGCGCAGTATTTT	CASSKEQGAITGAQYF
TRBV14	TRBD1	many	TRBJ1-2	TGTGCCAGCAGCCAAGAAGGGGGGGGACAGCGCTATGGCTACACCTTC	CASSQEGGGQRYGYTF
TRBV28	.	many	TRBJ1-2	TGTGCCAGCAGCTCCTTTGGCCTGTATGGCTACACCTTC	CASSSFGLYGYTF
TRBV5-1	.	many	TRBJ2-5	TGCGCCAGCAGCTTGTCTCCGGATCAAGAGACCCAGTACTTC	CASSLSPDQETQYF
TRBV29-1	.	many	TRBJ2-3	TGCAGCTTACAACAGGGTACGAACGGGCAGTATTTT	CSLQQGTNGQYF